The 29 T cell receptor beta chains below all came from one sample that was sequenced in a study of control samples from healthy donors and cancer patients. TCRdb keeps only in-frame clones here, not all; method: immunoSEQ multiplex PCR. Here the sample spans 100,000 to 150,000 clones, about nine tenths being singletons. The specimen sequenced was blood. These receptors all come from a man aged 40-49 years in good health.

J is TRBJ2-7 and V is TRBV9; maybe TRBD1 (5 bases). Germline assignment: CDR1 SGDLS and CDR2 YYNGEE. The CDR3 is made up of 13 amino acids. Trimming shortened V by 4 bases and J by 3 bases, and 11 bases separated the two germline ends. The CDR3: CASSPGRGYEQYF. Written as DNA, the CDR3 is TGTGCCAGCAGCCCGGGTAGGGGCTACGAGCAGTACTTC.

This chain connects TRBV25-1 to TRBJ1-4, with 8 bases matching TRBD1. CDR1 and CDR2 from the germline V gene are MGHDK and SYGVNS. The V and J ends lost 2 bases and 4 bases, in that order; junction bases with no gene match: 9. CDR3 length equals 17 residues. The CDR3: CASSEPVRGPNNEKLFF. In nucleotides, the CDR3 is TGTGCCAGCAGTGAACCGGTCAGGGGGCCGAATAATGAAAAACTGTTTTTT.

The chain uses TRBV6-1 and TRBJ1-1; 9 bases line up with TRBD1. Looked up from germline, CDR1 is MNHNS and CDR2 is SASEGT. Trimming cost V 2 bases and J 5 bases; bases outside gene matches: 15. The CDR3 runs 18 residues. The CDR3 region has the DNA TGTGCCAGCAGTGAATTAGGCACGGGACAGGGCCCGAGAACTGAAGCTTTCTTT. Translating it yields CASSELGTGQGPRTEAFF.

V usage is TRBV18 and J usage is TRBJ2-2; D gene uncertain. This CDR3 has 15 amino acids. V lost 3 bases and J 6 bases, leaving 14 bases between the germline ends. The V gene's germline CDR1 is KGHSH and CDR2 LQKENI. CDR3 DNA sequence: TGTGCCAGCTCACCGCGGTACCGTACTTCCGGGGAGCTGTTTTTT. It yields the protein CASSPRYRTSGELFF.

This chain joins TRBV25-1 and TRBJ2-7, with 8 bases aligning to TRBD1. The CDR3 loop spans 15 amino acids. Germline assignment: CDR1 MGHDK and CDR2 SYGVNS. V was pared by 4 bases and J by 0 bases, with 5 bases of the junction left unmatched. DNA for the CDR3: TGTGCCAGCAGTGGATCCACAGGGGGCTCCTACGAGCAGTACTTC. Its protein product is CASSGSTGGSYEQYF.

V usage is TRBV7-2 and J usage is TRBJ1-4; perhaps TRBD1 as D (6 bases). The CDR3 totals 13 residues. The germline CDR1 and CDR2 sequences are SGHTA and FQGNSA. V was clipped by 4 bases and J by 5 bases, with 8 bases between them. CDR3 DNA sequence: TGTGCCAGCAGCTCCGGGACAAATGAAAAACTGTTTTTT. Translation: CASSSGTNEKLFF.

The chain combines TRBV7-9 with TRBJ1-2; TRBD1 might be the D (5 bases). The CDR3 sequence is 14 residues long. Deletions cut 3 bases from V and 7 bases from J, with 15 bases between. The germline V gene encodes CDR1 SEHNR and CDR2 FQNEAQ (reference sequence). CDR3 bases: TGTGCCAGCAGCTTCGGGACGGCCCATTCTGGCTACACCTTC. It translates to CASSFGTAHSGYTF. Supplemented by reference TRBV7-9 and TRBJ1-2, the full variable domain reads DTGVSQNPRHKITKRGQNVTFRCDPISEHNRLYWYRQTLGQGPEFLTYFQNEAQLEKSRLLSDRFSAERPKGSFSTLEIQRTEQGDSAMYLCASSFGTAHSGYTFGSGTRLTVV.

The table lists this clone with a few counts. The rearrangement uses TRBV5-4 and TRBJ2-2, with TRBD2 identical over 10 bases. V lost 2 bases, J lost 2 bases, and 6 bases stayed unmatched. This CDR3 contains 17 residues. Germline CDR1 SGHNT, CDR2 YYREEE (reference sequence). Here the CDR3 DNA reads TGTGCCAGCAGCTTACGCCCTAGCGGGGGCAACACCGGGGAGCTGTTTTTT. This gives the protein CASSLRPSGGNTGELFF.

V gene TRBV7-7 combines with J gene TRBJ1-6; TRBD1 matches at 8 bases. The CDR3 runs 15 residues. J gave up 7 bases and V 5 bases, and 7 bases lay outside the gene matches. From germline, CDR1 is SSHAT and CDR2 FNYEAQ (reference sequence). CDR3 protein: CASSSDRGPNSPLHF. The CDR3 region has the DNA TGTGCCAGCAGCAGTGACAGGGGACCCAATTCACCCCTCCACTTT. The whole variable domain, filled in from reference TRBV7-7 and TRBJ1-6, reads GAGVSQSPRYKVTKRGQDVTLRCDPISSHATLYWYQQALGQGPEFLTYFNYEAQPDKSGLPSDRFSAERPEGSISTLTIQRTEQRDSAMYRCASSSDRGPNSPLHFGNGTRLTVT.

The chain joins TRBV2 to TRBJ1-5; 7 positions match TRBD1. The germline CDR1 and CDR2 sequences are SNHLY and FYNNEI. The length of the CDR3 is 17 residues. J lost 7 bases, V lost 5 bases, and 17 bases had no gene match. The CDR3 here is CASSFRVTRRGRQPQHF. DNA of the CDR3: TGTGCCAGCAGTTTCCGGGTAACTCGAAGGGGGCGACAGCCCCAGCATTTT.

The chain couples TRBV7-6 to TRBJ2-5; D is ambiguous. V dropped 1 base and J dropped 4 bases, with 1 base sitting between them. Germline CDR1 and CDR2: SGHVS and FNYEAQ. The CDR3 consists of 11 residues. This chain's CDR3 is CASSLVETQYF. Written as DNA, the CDR3 is TGTGCCAGCAGCTTAGTAGAGACCCAGTACTTC.

This chain joins TRBV11-3 and TRBJ1-2; tentative D call: TRBD1 (6 bases). The CDR3 has 13 amino acids. V gave up 5 bases and J gave up 5 bases, with 12 bases separating them. Germline CDR1 reads SGHNT; CDR2 reads YENEEA. CDR3 in DNA: TGTGCCAGCAGCCGTGGACAGCCATATGGCTACACCTTC. It is translated as CASSRGQPYGYTF.

Comments on this clone: Other nucleotide sequences from this sample produce the same CDR3. V gene TRBV7-2 combines with J gene TRBJ2-7; no clear D. Per the germline V gene, CDR1 is SGHTA and CDR2 is FQGNSA. With 5 bases removed from V and 4 bases from J, the gap between germline ends came to 6 bases. The CDR3 covers 11 residues. The CDR3 nucleotides read TGTGCCAGCAGCCTATCTTACGAGCAGTACTTC. Its protein product is CASSLSYEQYF.

The gene calls are TRBV11-2 and TRBJ2-2; D is unresolved. CDR1 and CDR2 (germline): SGHAT, FQNNGV. This CDR3 is 14 amino acids long. Between the trimmed V and J ends, which lost 1 base and 2 bases, there was a span of 5 bases. The CDR3 sequence is CASSLGTNTGELFF. DNA for the CDR3: TGTGCCAGCAGCTTAGGAACTAACACCGGGGAGCTGTTTTTT.

V usage is TRBV5-1 and J usage is TRBJ1-4; 9 nucleotides align to TRBD1. The CDR3 is 14 residues long. CDR1 and CDR2 (germline): SGHRS, YFSETQ. The V gene end was trimmed by 4 bases and the J gene end by 6 bases; junction bases not matched to a gene: 4. The CDR3 DNA reads as TGCGCCAGCAGCACGGGGACAGGGTATGAAAAACTGTTTTTT. This encodes CASSTGTGYEKLFF.

This chain links TRBV29-1 with TRBJ2-3; 10 nucleotides line up with TRBD2. J lost 5 bases, V lost 7 bases, and 3 bases had no gene match. Germline V gene lookup returns CDR1 SQVTM and CDR2 ANQGSEA. The CDR3 has 12 amino acids. The CDR3 loop is CSERGGEDTQYF. The CDR3 nucleotides read TGCAGCGAGCGGGGGGGCGAAGATACGCAGTATTTT.

CDR3 nucleotide sequence: TGTGCCACCAGCAGAGGTGGGGCGGCAAACACCATATATTTT. Translating it yields CATSRGGAANTIYF. J is TRBJ1-3 and V is TRBV15; a possible D gene is TRBD1 (5 bases). Trimming stripped 1 base from V and 6 bases from J, with 10 bases between. CDR3 size: 14 residues. Germline V gene data show CDR1 as LNHNV and CDR2 as YYDKDF (reference sequence). Based on the CDR3 plus reference TRBV15 and TRBJ1-3, the full variable domain is DAMVIQNPRYQVTQFGKPVTLSCSQTLNHNVMYWYQQKSSQAPKLLFHYYDKDFNNEADTPDNFQSRRPNTSFCFLDIRSPGLGDTAMYLCATSRGGAANTIYFGEGSWLTVV.

This chain joins TRBV6-2 or TRBV6-3 and TRBJ2-1; D ambiguous. The V and J ends lost 0 bases and 3 bases respectively, with 6 bases between them. CDR1 and CDR2 (germline): MNHEY, SVGEGT. CDR3 length: 14 residues. This CDR3 is CASSYSRIYNEQFF. The CDR3 region has the DNA TGTGCCAGCAGTTACTCGCGGATCTACAATGAGCAGTTCTTC.

This rearrangement joins TRBV12-5 to TRBJ2-7; TRBD2 might be the D (6 bases). Germline V gene sequence: CDR1 LGHNT, CDR2 FRNRAP. This CDR3 has 15 amino acids. V gave up 7 bases and J gave up 1 base, with 17 bases separating them. In DNA form, the CDR3 reads TGTGCTAGTGCCCTGTGGAGGGGAGGATCCTACGAGCAGTACTTC. Translated: CASALWRGGSYEQYF. Variable domain in full (rest from reference TRBV12-5 and TRBJ2-7): DARVTQTPRHKVTEMGQEVTMRCQPILGHNTVFWYRQTMMQGLELLAYFRNRAPLDDSGMPKDRFSAEMPDATLATLKIQPSEPRDSAVYFCASALWRGGSYEQYFGPGTRLTVT.

The V and J genes are TRBV5-1 and TRBJ1-2; D gene ambiguous. The CDR3 covers 13 residues. Trimming took off 4 bases at V and 8 bases at J, with 15 bases between the two ends. Germline values: CDR1 SGHRS, CDR2 YFSETQ. Here the CDR3 reads CASSLEGGGGYTF. CDR3 nucleotide sequence: TGCGCCAGCAGCCTGGAGGGCGGAGGGGGCTACACCTTC.

This clone was found once. This rearrangement joins TRBV7-2 to TRBJ1-2, with D perhaps matching TRBD1 (6 bases). The ends were cut back, 1 base at V and 4 bases at J, with 16 bases in the middle. CDR3 length: 16 amino acids. CDR1 and CDR2 from the germline V gene are SGHTA and FQGNSA. The CDR3 region has the DNA TGTGCCAGCAGCTTAGTAAGATTAGGGGGGCCCTATGGCTACACCTTC. Its protein is CASSLVRLGGPYGYTF.

This clone appeared once. CDR3 residues: CASSAGQADKQFF. CDR3 nucleotides: TGCGCCAGCAGCGCCGGACAGGCCGACAAGCAGTTCTTC. V usage is TRBV5-1 and J usage is TRBJ2-1; TRBD1 matches at 7 bases. This CDR3 is 13 amino acids long. With V trimmed by 4 bases and J by 11 bases, 9 bases remained unmatched. Germline V gene data show CDR1 as SGHRS and CDR2 as YFSETQ.

The chain links TRBV4-3 to TRBJ2-7; 11 nucleotides agree with TRBD1. The CDR3 has 16 residues. With 1 base clipped from V and 4 bases from J, the junction kept 6 bases outside the gene matches. CDR1 and CDR2 from the germline V gene are LGHNA and YSLEER. CDR3 DNA: TGCGCCAGCAGCCAAGCCACGGGACAGGGGGTGTACGAGCAGTACTTC. Residues: CASSQATGQGVYEQYF.

The chain couples TRBV21-1 to TRBJ2-1; the D call in the table, TRBD1, was not verified against the DNA. TRBV21-1 is flagged as a pseudogene. The CDR3 extends over 17 amino acids. The CDR3 nucleotides are TGTGCCAGCAGCAAAAAGGGGCCAAAGGGCTCCTACAATGAGCAGTTCTTC. Translated: CASSKKGPKGSYNEQFF.

V usage is TRBV25-1 and J usage is TRBJ1-1; D possibly corresponds to TRBD1 (5 bases). Germline V CDR1 and CDR2: MGHDK, SYGVNS. Trimming took 5 bases from V and 6 from J, leaving 13 bases between them. The CDR3 extends over 13 amino acids. The CDR3, as DNA: TGTGCCAGCAGTCTACAGGATCCCGCTGAAGCTTTCTTT. Its protein is CASSLQDPAEAFF.

This clone came up once. This chain links TRBV25-1 with TRBJ2-5; possible D gene TRBD2, 5 bases. Trimming shortened V by 3 bases and J by 4 bases, and 12 bases separated the two germline ends. The CDR3 is made up of 14 amino acids. Germline CDR1 and CDR2: MGHDK and SYGVNS. As DNA, the CDR3 is TGTGCCAGCAGTGAGGAGGTTGTGGGAGAGACCCAGTACTTC. Translation: CASSEEVVGETQYF.

The J gene is TRBJ2-1, the V gene TRBV7-3; D is possibly TRBD1 or TRBD2 (5 bases each). Germline CDR1 is SGHTA and CDR2 is FQGTGA. Trimming took 5 bases from V and 1 from J, leaving 15 bases between them. The CDR3 runs 16 residues. CDR3 in amino acids: CASSPWGGGSYNEQFF. The CDR3 region has the DNA TGTGCCAGCAGCCCCTGGGGTGGGGGTTCCTACAATGAGCAGTTCTTC.

The rearrangement links TRBV12-3 or TRBV12-4 to TRBJ1-5; a weak D match, TRBD1 (5 bases). V shed 9 bases and J shed 10 bases, with 19 bases lying between them. The CDR3 length is 13 residues. CDR3 sequence: CASSTPLWGPQHF. The DNA of the CDR3 is TGTGCCAGTAGCACTCCCCTATGGGGCCCCCAGCATTTT.

The rearrangement uses TRBV18 and TRBJ1-4; D is unclear. The CDR3 extends over 15 amino acids. V was shortened by 1 base and J by 4 bases, with 10 bases between the two germline ends. Germline lookup yields CDR1 KGHSH and CDR2 LQKENI. The CDR3 is CASSPLGRDNEKLFF. The CDR3 nucleotides are TGTGCCAGCTCACCACTCGGCAGAGATAATGAAAAACTGTTTTTT.